A selection of T cell receptor beta chains follows, all from one sample in a study of technical replicates of blood from a handful of donors. Sequenced by immunoSEQ multiplex PCR; TCRdb stores in-frame clones only, minus some. The data contain about 63,000 clones, 85% to 90% of them singletons. The sequenced sample consisted of PBMCs. The source is a human donor in good health. Some clones in this sample may be carry-over from other donors' samples. CDR3s include the opening cysteine and the closing phenylalanine or tryptophan. Fields, in order: V gene, CDR3 protein.

TRBV6-4,CASSAGAGYEQYF
TRBV18,CASSPRRPDRRDTEAFF
TRBV5-1,CASSWMTGITGELFF
TRBV7-2,CASSPDPRLAGNEQFF
TRBV7-2,CASSWLGTGAEQYF
TRBV5-1,CASSSHLGGTGELFF
TRBV6-5,CASSYLVGGNEQYF
TRBV18,CASSSQTSGRLGDTQYF
TRBV19,CASSLAGGNEQFF
TRBV4-3,CASSQSFSGGPDTQYF
TRBV30,CAWSVQGGVGGYTF
TRBV18,CASSSNRAGNEKLFF
TRBV15,CATSRDFGRGLNGYTF
TRBV6-7,CASSSSGQGSSYEQYF
TRBV4-2,CASSQDLGTEQYF
TRBV5-1,CASSLGTGGAGKLFF
TRBV7-9,CASSPETGNKETQYF
TRBV7-3,CASGTGQINSPLHF
TRBV5-1,CASSFQPGLSGWEQYF
TRBV7-9,CASSPGQGITYNSPLHF
TRBV6-1,CASSTGTGGWETQYF
TRBV13,CASSLEGGPGNTIYF
TRBV4-3,CASSQDRTGGAYGYTF
TRBV10-3,CAISQGPDTQYF
TRBV4-3,CASSQDRQASMAETQYF
TRBV7-2,CASSRPGTGELFF
TRBV27,CASSPIGRGYTF
TRBV9,CASSGRLAGHNEQFF
TRBV6-4,CASRGAVGLAQYF
TRBV29-1,CSVVDSYYAKNIQYF
TRBV7-9,CASSPDRAFNNEQFF
TRBV27,CASSLRRNTEAFF
TRBV12-1,CASSYGERHGYTF
TRBV2,CASSGGQGEYEQYF
TRBV13,CASSSGQYYGYTF
TRBV4-1,CASSQVTSSSETQYF
TRBV7-3,CASSRDSAYEQYF
TRBV4-1,CASSLSEIAVTDTQYF
TRBV4-3,CASSQDRFRGTQYF
TRBV7-9,CASSLSRGFDPGELFF
TRBV5-6,CASSLAGGNTIYF
TRBV5-1,CATQRQGTFTDTQYF
TRBV4-3,CASSQVPTSGSNTGELFF
TRBV5-6,CASSFRVNTEAFF
TRBV6-1,CASRPTDSGNTIYF
TRBV5-1,CASSLEVLSTGMNTEAFF
TRBV7-9,CASSPPGASNQPQHF
TRBV9,CASSVAPSTGGLYEQYF
TRBV6-6,CASRPPGLPYNEQFF
TRBV6-5,CASSPGTGGWEQYF
TRBV7-3,CASSYGGTDTQYF
TRBV9,CASSPTERDRKEKLFF
TRBV29-1,CSASRDRGPEAFF
TRBV7-8,CASSLIVGQGGPQYF
TRBV6-5,CASSYSYRSDTEAFF
TRBV18,CASSTDRQNTEAFF
TRBV19,CASSILGAYEQYF
TRBV30,CAWSSGSLTDTQYF
TRBV4-3,CASSQGLRGSSSYEQYF